These 25 T cell receptor beta chains originate from one sample sequenced in a study of blood T cell repertoires in COVID-19 (dated by TCRdb to 2018 to 2021). Receptor amplification or capture employed the immunoSEQ multiplex PCR assay. The immuneACCESS repertoire file appears here via TCRdb, limited to in-frame rearrangements. These files lack a portion of the clones; in checked studies, under half of the deficit traces to unresolved V genes, and the cause of the others is not known. This sample holds about 36,000 clones; about 81% were observed only once. Clones ranked in the top ten supply around two fifths of the sample. The source material was peripheral blood. The receptors stem from a human donor in a cohort sampled during active or convalescent COVID-19. The donor label of this sample is uncertain.

The chain employs TRBV6-4 and TRBJ2-3; D gene uncertain. Between the trimmed V and J ends, which lost 6 bases and 5 bases, there was a span of 12 bases. CDR1 is MRHNA and CDR2 is SNTAGT in the germline V gene. There are 13 residues in the CDR3. The CDR3 here is CASSPAGVDTQYF. The CDR3 DNA is TGTGCCAGCAGCCCGGCTGGAGTAGATACGCAGTATTTT.

The V call is TRBV3-1 (or the pseudogene TRBV3-2), the J call TRBJ2-5; 15 positions match TRBD2. The V gene end was trimmed by 7 bases and the J gene end by 6 bases; junction bases not matched to a gene: 9. CDR1 and CDR2 from the germline V gene are LGHDT and YNNKEL (reference sequence). The CDR3 runs to 16 residues. The CDR3 bases are TGTGCCAGCACCACGGGACTAGCGGGAGGAGCGAAGACCCAGTACTTC. Translated: CASTTGLAGGAKTQYF.

The genes are TRBV30 and TRBJ1-1; possible D gene TRBD1, 5 bases. CDR3 length: 11 amino acids. Trimming removed 3 bases at V and 11 bases at J, with 13 bases between. Germline loops: CDR1 GTSNPN, CDR2 SVGIG (reference sequence). The CDR3: CAWSSGLKAFF. The CDR3 DNA follows: TGTGCCTGGAGCTCGGGACTCAAGGCTTTCTTT.

V is TRBV7-9 and J is TRBJ1-2; the match to TRBD1 covers 8 bases. Trimming cost V 1 base and J 6 bases; bases outside gene matches: 1. Per germline, CDR1 SEHNR and CDR2 FQNEAQ (reference sequence). The CDR3 runs 13 residues. The CDR3 nucleotides read TGTGCCAGCAGCTTAGTGGGACAGGATGGCTACACCTTC. It specifies CASSLVGQDGYTF.

This clone was seen only once. V gene TRBV25-1 combines with J gene TRBJ2-1; 9 nucleotides agree with TRBD2. This CDR3 is built from 15 residues. Trimming cost V 10 bases and J 0 bases; bases outside gene matches: 7. The germline V gene encodes CDR1 MGHDK and CDR2 SYGVNS. The CDR3 coding sequence is TGTGCCACAATAGCGGGAGTGGCCTCCTACAATGAGCAGTTCTTC. Translation: CATIAGVASYNEQFF.

V usage is TRBV7-2 and J usage is TRBJ2-3, with D maybe TRBD2 (5 bases). The CDR3 loop spans 14 amino acids. The V and J ends lost 3 bases and 0 bases respectively, with 7 bases between them. Germline V gene data show CDR1 as SGHTA and CDR2 as FQGNSA. In nucleotides, the CDR3 is TGTGCCAGCAGCTTCCGCGGGAGCACAGATACGCAGTATTTT. This gives the protein CASSFRGSTDTQYF.

The chain joins TRBV5-1 to TRBJ1-4; 8 bases agree with TRBD1. CDR1 and CDR2 from the germline V gene are SGHRS and YFSETQ. J was trimmed by 2 bases and V by 4 bases; bases with no gene match: 4. There are 15 residues in the CDR3. The CDR3 region has the DNA TGCGCCAGCAGCCCACAGGGGGGGACTAATGAAAAACTGTTTTTT. Translating gives CASSPQGGTNEKLFF. Combining the CDR3 with reference TRBV5-1 and TRBJ1-4 gives the whole variable domain KAGVTQTPRYLIKTRGQQVTLSCSPISGHRSVSWYQQTPGQGLQFLFEYFSETQRNKGNFPGRFSGRQFSNSRSEMNVSTLELGDSALYLCASSPQGGTNEKLFFGSGTQLSVL.

This clone was counted a few times. The rearrangement joins TRBV5-1 to TRBJ2-7; 7 bases are a match to TRBD2. In germline, CDR1 is SGHRS, CDR2 YFSETQ. The V gene end was trimmed by 0 bases and the J gene end by 7 bases; junction bases not matched to a gene: 7. The CDR3 extends over 14 amino acids. CDR3 nucleotides: TGCGCCAGCAGCTTGGAAATGGGGCGGGAGGAGCAGTACTTC. It encodes CASSLEMGREEQYF.

The CDR3 nucleotides read TGTGCCAGCGCCTGGGGGCTGAGCTACGAGCAGTACTTC. Protein sequence: CASAWGLSYEQYF. J is TRBJ2-7 and V is TRBV9; possible D gene TRBD1, 6 bases. This CDR3 region has 13 residues. The germline gives CDR1 SGDLS, CDR2 YYNGEE. V was cut by 7 bases and J by 3 bases, with 14 bases left in between.

The CDR3 coding sequence is TGTGCCAGCAGCTTACTTTTTTCTTCCCAGTACTTC. Protein: CASSLLFSSQYF. V usage is TRBV7-9 and J usage is TRBJ2-5; D remains ambiguous. CDR3 length: 12 residues. Looked up from germline, CDR1 is SEHNR and CDR2 is FQNEAQ (reference sequence). V was cut by 2 bases and J by 9 bases, with 10 bases left in between.

This rearrangement joins TRBV19 to TRBJ1-5, with D possibly matching TRBD1 (6 bases). Germline V gene sequence: CDR1 LNHDA, CDR2 SQIVND (reference sequence). CDR3 length: 14 residues. Trimming pared 2 bases from V and 3 bases from J, leaving 8 bases between. Here the CDR3 DNA reads TGTGCCAGTAGTATACGGACAGTCAATCAGCCCCAGCATTTT. Its translation: CASSIRTVNQPQHF. Full variable domain (missing parts from reference TRBV19 and TRBJ1-5): DGGITQSPKYLFRKEGQNVTLSCEQNLNHDAMYWYRQDPGQGLRLIYYSQIVNDFQKGDIAEGYSVSREKKESFPLTVTSAQKNPTAFYLCASSIRTVNQPQHFGDGTRLSIL.

The chain uses TRBV6-2 or TRBV6-3 and TRBJ2-3; perhaps TRBD1 as D (5 bases). CDR3 size: 17 residues. V dropped 0 bases and J dropped 0 bases, with 13 bases sitting between them. Germline values: CDR1 MNHEY, CDR2 SVGEGT. CDR3 sequence reads: CASSYSGLPWSTDTQYF. The DNA for the CDR3 is TGTGCCAGCAGTTACTCGGGGCTACCCTGGAGCACAGATACGCAGTATTTT.

The chain joins TRBV27 to TRBJ2-2, with D maybe TRBD2 (7 bases). Trimming removed 9 bases at V and 6 bases at J, with 20 bases between. Germline loops: CDR1 MNHEY, CDR2 SMNVEV (reference sequence). The CDR3 is 15 amino acids. The CDR3 sequence is CASRGRESLSGELFF. CDR3 nucleotides: TGTGCCAGTAGGGGGAGGGAGAGTCTTTCCGGGGAGCTGTTTTTT.

The chain is built from TRBV12-5 and TRBJ2-5; the match to TRBD1 covers 9 bases. J was trimmed by 3 bases and V by 5 bases; bases with no gene match: 4. Germline CDR1 reads LGHNT; CDR2 reads FRNRAP. This CDR3 spans 14 amino acids. The CDR3 DNA sequence: TGTGCTAGTGGTCCGAGGACAGGGGAAGAGACCCAGTACTTC. Translation gives CASGPRTGEETQYF.

The rearrangement uses TRBV12-3 or TRBV12-4 and TRBJ1-6; no clear D. This CDR3 spans 12 amino acids. V lost 6 bases and J 5 bases, leaving 5 bases between the germline ends. CDR3 bases: TGTGCCAGCAGGCAGAATAATTCACCCCTCCACTTT. Its translation: CASRQNNSPLHF.

As concerns this clone: The DNA is left out, because the CDR3 cannot be placed on it with certainty; the CDR3 is given as TCRdb lists it. V gene TRBV2 combines with J gene TRBJ2-1; no check of the table's D call, TRBD2, against the DNA was made. The CDR3 numbers 14 amino acids, ends counted. Germline lookup yields CDR1 SNHLY and CDR2 FYNNEI. The CDR3: CASILGLAADEQFF.

This clone was picked up a small number of times. This same CDR3 is encoded by further DNA sequences in the sample. The chain carries TRBV6-2 or TRBV6-3 and TRBJ1-5; a weak D match, TRBD1 (6 bases). The germline V and J ends were trimmed by 0 bases and 8 bases, with 14 bases remaining between them. Germline V gives CDR1 MNHEY, CDR2 SVGEGT. This CDR3 region has 15 residues. CDR3: CASSYSRQEKEPQHF. The CDR3 DNA is TGTGCCAGCAGTTACTCAAGACAGGAAAAGGAGCCCCAGCATTTT.

The chain links TRBV29-1 to TRBJ2-1; 16 nucleotides match TRBD2. V was clipped by 4 bases and J by 7 bases; unmatched bases: 7. Looked up from germline, CDR1 is SQVTM and CDR2 is ANQGSEA. The CDR3 consists of 16 residues. This CDR3 reads CSVAGTSGRGGNEQFF. As DNA, the CDR3 is TGCAGCGTTGCAGGGACTAGCGGGAGGGGAGGTAATGAGCAGTTCTTC.

V gene TRBV11-2 combines with J gene TRBJ2-1, with a possible D match to TRBD1 (5 bases). V lost 6 bases and J 4 bases, leaving 10 bases between the germline ends. This CDR3 spans 13 amino acids. CDR1 is SGHAT and CDR2 is FQNNGV in the germline V gene. The CDR3 nucleotides read TGTGCCAGCAGACAGGAAGCGTACAATGAGCAGTTCTTC. Translation: CASRQEAYNEQFF.

Only one count was recorded for this clone. V usage is TRBV30 and J usage is TRBJ1-6; maybe TRBD1 (5 bases). The CDR3 has 15 amino acids. V dropped 3 bases and J dropped 5 bases, with 14 bases sitting between them. Germline lookup yields CDR1 GTSNPN and CDR2 SVGIG (reference sequence). CDR3: CAWSLMGGDNSPLHF. In nucleotides, the CDR3 is TGTGCCTGGAGCCTAATGGGGGGGGATAATTCACCCCTCCACTTT.

J is TRBJ1-5 and V is TRBV19; perhaps TRBD1 as D (5 bases). Trimming took off 5 bases at V and 0 bases at J, with 8 bases between the two ends. The CDR3 extends over 14 amino acids. CDR1 LNHDA and CDR2 SQIVND come from the germline V gene (reference sequence). As DNA, the CDR3 is TGTGCCAGTAGTGACAGTTATAGCAATCAGCCCCAGCATTTT. Encoded protein: CASSDSYSNQPQHF.

V usage is TRBV19 and J usage is TRBJ2-7; TRBD1 might be the D (6 bases). CDR3 length equals 12 residues. Trimming cost V 5 bases and J 6 bases, with 11 bases left between them. Germline CDR1 and CDR2: LNHDA and SQIVND (reference sequence). This CDR3 is CASSPGQFEQYF. CDR3 nucleotides: TGTGCCAGTAGTCCCGGACAGTTCGAGCAGTACTTC.

This clone was seen a handful of times. The chain has TRBV30 and TRBJ2-5, with D maybe TRBD2 (5 bases). The CDR3 totals 13 residues. The V end lost 2 bases, the J end lost 1 base, and 8 bases lay between the germline ends. Germline assignment: CDR1 GTSNPN and CDR2 SVGIG (reference sequence). CDR3 region: CAWSRRSQETQYF. CDR3 DNA: TGTGCCTGGAGTAGGAGGTCCCAAGAGACCCAGTACTTC.

The J gene is TRBJ2-2, the V gene TRBV18; D call uncertain. Germline-derived CDR1 and CDR2 are KGHSH and LQKENI. The CDR3 is made up of 15 amino acids. Between the trimmed V and J ends, which lost 3 bases and 4 bases, there was a span of 12 bases. The DNA for the CDR3 is TGTGCCAGCTCACCGTTCGGTTCGGTCACCGGGGAGCTGTTTTTT. Amino acids: CASSPFGSVTGELFF. The full variable domain, rest sourced from reference TRBV18 and TRBJ2-2, is NAGVMQNPRHLVRRRGQEARLRCSPMKGHSHVYWYRQLPEEGLKFMVYLQKENIIDESGMPKERFSAEFPKEGPSILRIQQVVRGDSAAYFCASSPFGSVTGELFFGEGSRLTVL.

J is TRBJ2-2 and V is TRBV10-3; tentatively, D is TRBD1 or TRBD2 (6 bases each). V lost 6 bases, J lost 5 bases, and 25 bases lay in between. The CDR3 has 18 amino acids. From germline, CDR1 is ENHRY and CDR2 SYGVKD. This chain's CDR3 is CAISEGVTGAPGTGELFF. The CDR3 bases are TGTGCCATCAGCGAGGGGGTAACGGGAGCCCCCGGAACCGGGGAGCTGTTTTTT.